This paragraph covers one T cell receptor (beta chain) sequence. What it recognizes is unknown. This record comes from a study of high-grade serous ovarian cancer treatment subgroups. Whole-study context: On average, around 15,000 reads and about 8,100 unique TCR beta rearrangements were obtained per sample. Study results and limitations: Tumors within one patient showed repertoire similarity of roughly 0.1 to 0.8. These tumor repertoires lack spatial information from bulk sequencing. TCR clonal relatedness correlated positively with neoantigen level.

The method was immunoSEQ multiplex PCR; TCRdb's version includes in-frame clones alone and lacks a portion of them. The table lists roughly 1,600 clones, 60% to 75% of them singletons. V was trimmed by 1 base and J by 3 bases, leaving 9 bases between them. Germline CDR1 reads SGHAT; CDR2 reads FQNNGV. The CDR3 length is 15 residues. Tumor tissue was taken before any definitive surgery or chemotherapy was given. This chain joins TRBV11-2 and TRBJ2-2, with no clear D. The TCR originated in a human donor with high-grade serous ovarian cancer. The sequencing input was tumor tissue. CDR3 coding DNA: TGTGCCAGCAGCTTAGGTCTTCCTCACACCGGGGAGCTGTTTTTT. This translates into CASSLGLPHTGELFF.